This T cell receptor beta chain is from a study of blood T cells in healthy people across ages. Study outcomes and limitations: Age brought a roughly linear fall in TCR beta diversity measured per million T cells.

This clonotype was seen only a few times. Its antigen is still unknown. Germline lookup yields CDR1 DFQATT and CDR2 SNEGSKA (reference sequence). This CDR3 is 20 amino acids long. V shed 3 bases and J 5 bases; nucleotides not matched to a gene: 21. Then a second PCR, running roughly 6 to 11 cycles, was carried out with a sample-barcoded 5' primer and a J-beta primer mix. MiXCR, run by TCRdb on the 5' RACE reads, gives a single entry per CDR3 protein. The data hold approximately 730,000 distinct CDR3 sequences, with about 40% observed a single time. Material: blood. V usage is TRBV20-1 and J usage is TRBJ1-4; 10 bases are a match to TRBD1. This TCR came from a woman aged 55-69 years in good health. CDR3: CSASPPAGTGVEEGNEKLFF. The CDR3 DNA sequence: TGCAGTGCTAGCCCCCCGGCCGGGACAGGGGTAGAAGAAGGCAATGAAAAACTGTTTTTT.